This T cell receptor (beta chain) was identified during a study of response to subunit inactivated influenza vaccine. One entry per CDR3 protein, called by TCRdb with MiXCR from the RT-PCR reads. Found here are hundreds of thousands of distinct CDR3 sequences, roughly 15% of them singletons; the top ten hold 6% to 9.5%. The CDR3 totals 17 residues. The germline gives CDR1 DFQATT, CDR2 SNEGSKA (reference sequence). Trimming removed 0 bases from V and 0 bases from J, with 17 bases in between. The chain has TRBV20-1 and TRBJ1-2; D unclear. The receptor comes from a man aged 50-59 years who received an inactivated influenza vaccine. Source: PBMCs from blood, taken roughly 2 weeks before vaccination. The CDR3 DNA reads TGCAGTGCTAGAGATGTCAGAACCCGGGCCTCTAACTATGGCTACACCTTC. Translation gives CSARDVRTRASNYGYTF.